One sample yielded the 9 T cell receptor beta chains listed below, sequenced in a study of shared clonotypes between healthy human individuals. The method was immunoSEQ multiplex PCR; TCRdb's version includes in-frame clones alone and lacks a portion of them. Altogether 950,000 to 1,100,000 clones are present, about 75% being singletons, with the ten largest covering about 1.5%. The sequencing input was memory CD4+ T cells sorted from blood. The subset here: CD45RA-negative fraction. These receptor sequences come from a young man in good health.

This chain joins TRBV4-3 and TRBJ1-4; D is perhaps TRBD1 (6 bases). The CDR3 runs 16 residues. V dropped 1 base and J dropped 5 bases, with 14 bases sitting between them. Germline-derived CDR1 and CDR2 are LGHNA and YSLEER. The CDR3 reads CASSQGEQGGNEKLFF. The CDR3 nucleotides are TGCGCCAGCAGCCAAGGGGAACAGGGTGGGAATGAAAAACTGTTTTTT.

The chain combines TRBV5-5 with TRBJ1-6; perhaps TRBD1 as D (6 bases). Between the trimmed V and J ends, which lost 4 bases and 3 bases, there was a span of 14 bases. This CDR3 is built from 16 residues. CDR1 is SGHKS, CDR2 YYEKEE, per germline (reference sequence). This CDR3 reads CASSGLQGYYNSPLHF. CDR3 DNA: TGTGCCAGCAGCGGGCTACAGGGATACTATAATTCACCCCTCCACTTT.

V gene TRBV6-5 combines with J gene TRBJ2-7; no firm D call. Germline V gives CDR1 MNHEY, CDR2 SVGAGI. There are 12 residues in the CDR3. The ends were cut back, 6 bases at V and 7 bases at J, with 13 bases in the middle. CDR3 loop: CASSEPIGEQYF. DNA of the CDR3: TGTGCCAGCAGCGAACCTATAGGGGAGCAGTACTTC.

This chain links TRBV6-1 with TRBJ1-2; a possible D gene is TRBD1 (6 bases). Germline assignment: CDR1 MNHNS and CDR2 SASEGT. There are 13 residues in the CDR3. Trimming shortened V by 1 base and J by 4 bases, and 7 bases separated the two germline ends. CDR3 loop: CASSEVDSYGYTF. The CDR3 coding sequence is TGTGCCAGCAGTGAAGTGGACAGCTATGGCTACACCTTC.

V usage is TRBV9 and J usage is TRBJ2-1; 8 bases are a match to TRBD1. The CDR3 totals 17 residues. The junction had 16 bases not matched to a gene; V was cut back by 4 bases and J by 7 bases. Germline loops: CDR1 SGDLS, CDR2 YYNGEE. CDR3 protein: CASSQQPADRAGNEQFF. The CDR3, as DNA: TGTGCCAGCAGCCAACAACCCGCGGACAGGGCAGGGAATGAGCAGTTCTTC.

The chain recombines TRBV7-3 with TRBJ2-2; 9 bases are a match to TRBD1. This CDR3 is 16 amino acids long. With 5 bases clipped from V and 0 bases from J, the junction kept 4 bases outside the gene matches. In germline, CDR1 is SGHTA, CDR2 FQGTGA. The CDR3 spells CASSPTGGPNTGELFF. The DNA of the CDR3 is TGTGCCAGCAGCCCGACAGGGGGACCGAACACCGGGGAGCTGTTTTTT.

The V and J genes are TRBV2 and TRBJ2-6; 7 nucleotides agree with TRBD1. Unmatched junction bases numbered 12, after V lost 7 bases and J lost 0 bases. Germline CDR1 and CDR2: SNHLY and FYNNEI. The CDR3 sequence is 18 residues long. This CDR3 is CASMGWDSFISGANVLTF. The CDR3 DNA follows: TGTGCCAGCATGGGGTGGGACAGCTTTATCTCTGGGGCCAACGTCCTGACTTTC.

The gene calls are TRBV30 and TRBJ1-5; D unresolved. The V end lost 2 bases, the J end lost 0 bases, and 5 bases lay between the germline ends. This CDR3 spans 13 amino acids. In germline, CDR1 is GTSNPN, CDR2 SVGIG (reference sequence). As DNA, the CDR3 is TGTGCCTGGAGTACCATTAGCAATCAGCCCCAGCATTTT. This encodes CAWSTISNQPQHF.

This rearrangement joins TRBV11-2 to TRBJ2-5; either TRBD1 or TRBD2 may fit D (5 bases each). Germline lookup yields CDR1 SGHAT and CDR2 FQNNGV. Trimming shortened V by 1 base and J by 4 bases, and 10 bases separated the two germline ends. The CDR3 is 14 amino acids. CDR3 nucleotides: TGTGCCAGCAGCTTAGCGGGGCTCCGAGAGACCCAGTACTTC. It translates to CASSLAGLRETQYF.